Below, 17 T cell receptor beta chains from the same sample are listed, as sequenced in a study of T-cell reconstitution after alpha-beta-depleted transplantation in children. Unique molecular identifiers were used to barcode this TCRbeta library. From the PCR reads, TCRdb called clonotypes with MiXCR, one entry per CDR3 protein. The table has fewer than 250,000 distinct CDR3 sequences, more than 15% seen once. This specimen consisted of PBMCs, mostly from graft donor cells, obtained 360 days after TCRalphabeta/CD19-depleted stem cell transplant. Source of these receptors: a male patient under 10 years old who had a stem cell transplant for acute lymphoblastic leukemia, so the T cells may come from the graft donor.

Points on this clonotype: Given a much more abundant clone one base away, this may be a read error. The chain couples TRBV24-1 to TRBJ2-2; maybe TRBD1 (5 bases). There are 15 residues in the CDR3. Germline lookup yields CDR1 KGHDR and CDR2 SFDVKD. CDR3: CAASALGVEAGELFF. The CDR3 DNA is TGTGCCGCCAGTGCCTTAGGGGTAGAGGCCGGGGAGCTGTTTTTT.

V is TRBV12-3 or TRBV12-4 and J is TRBJ2-5, with 7 bases matching TRBD1. The trim removed 1 base at V and 4 bases at J, leaving 12 bases unmatched. The CDR3 covers 17 residues. CDR3 region: CASSLDTSGTALETQYF. Written as DNA, the CDR3 is TGTGCCAGCAGTTTAGACACCTCCGGGACAGCTTTAGAGACCCAGTACTTC.

J is TRBJ2-1 and V is TRBV12-3 or TRBV12-4, with D uncertain. Trimming cost V 4 bases and J 10 bases, with 8 bases left between them. This CDR3 is built from 11 residues. The CDR3 loop is CASSSSLEQFF. For the CDR3, the DNA is TGTGCCAGCAGTTCTAGTCTGGAGCAGTTCTTC.

This clonotype showed up just a few times. The V call is TRBV29-1, the J call TRBJ2-5; tentative D call: TRBD1 (7 bases). The CDR3 runs to 12 residues. Trimming cost V 7 bases and J 3 bases, with 12 bases left between them. Germline loops: CDR1 SQVTM, CDR2 ANQGSEA. For the CDR3, the DNA is TGCAGCGCGCGCAGGGGGGAAGAGACCCAGTACTTC. Translation gives CSARRGEETQYF.

This clonotype was counted only a few times. The CDR3 loop is CASSPSLAGKRSGELFF. DNA of the CDR3: TGTGCCAGCAGCCCCAGCTTGGCAGGGAAGCGATCCGGGGAGCTGTTTTTT. The chain couples TRBV7-2 to TRBJ2-2; D possibly corresponds to TRBD1 (5 bases). The germline V gene encodes CDR1 SGHTA and CDR2 FQGNSA. CDR3 length: 17 amino acids. V was pared by 5 bases and J by 6 bases, with 22 bases between. The variable domain in full, with the rest retrieved from reference TRBV7-2 and TRBJ2-2, is GAGVSQSPSNKVTEKGKDVELRCDPISGHTALYWYRQSLGQGLEFLIYFQGNSAPDKSGLPSDRFSAERTGGSVSTLTIQRTQQEDSAVYLCASSPSLAGKRSGELFFGEGSRLTVL.

This clonotype has only a few counts. The chain couples TRBV29-1 to TRBJ1-1; unclear D gene. The germline gives CDR1 SQVTM, CDR2 ANQGSEA. The length of the CDR3 is 14 residues. Trimming stripped 3 bases from V and 4 bases from J, with 15 bases between. The CDR3 here is CSVDASRVGTEAFF. In DNA form, the CDR3 reads TGCAGCGTTGATGCTTCGCGGGTTGGCACTGAAGCTTTCTTT.

The chain carries TRBV9 and TRBJ1-2; 7 nucleotides agree with TRBD1. The length of the CDR3 is 14 residues. The V and J ends lost 0 bases and 8 bases, in that order; junction bases with no gene match: 7. The germline gives CDR1 SGDLS, CDR2 YYNGEE. In DNA, the CDR3 is TGTGCCAGCAGCGTAGGGCACCGACAGGGAGGCTACACCTTC. It specifies CASSVGHRQGGYTF.

The chain employs TRBV7-6 and TRBJ2-3; 11 nucleotides align to TRBD2. Germline assignment: CDR1 SGHVS and CDR2 FNYEAQ. CDR3 length equals 16 residues. V dropped 1 base and J dropped 6; count of bases not matched to a gene: 6. CDR3 protein: CASSLGSSGRTDTQYF. The CDR3 coding sequence is TGTGCCAGCAGCTTAGGGTCTAGCGGGAGGACCGATACGCAGTATTTT.

The table lists this clonotype with a few counts. The genes are TRBV20-1 and TRBJ2-7; TRBD2 matches 9 bases. The CDR3 consists of 13 residues. The germline V gene encodes CDR1 DFQATT and CDR2 SNEGSKA (reference sequence). Trimming removed 6 bases from V and 4 bases from J; junction bases left unmatched: 7. The CDR3 sequence is CSAWGSGGYEQYF. The CDR3 DNA sequence: TGCAGTGCCTGGGGTAGCGGGGGATACGAGCAGTACTTC.

The gene calls are TRBV15 and TRBJ1-1; weak D call: TRBD1 (5 bases). This CDR3 is built from 14 residues. Germline CDR1 and CDR2: LNHNV and YYDKDF (reference sequence). Trimming stripped 5 bases from V and 1 base from J, with 11 bases between. Here the CDR3 reads CATSGRGANTEAFF. The CDR3 nucleotides are TGTGCCACCAGCGGAAGAGGGGCGAACACTGAAGCTTTCTTT. Full variable domain (missing parts from reference TRBV15 and TRBJ1-1): DAMVIQNPRYQVTQFGKPVTLSCSQTLNHNVMYWYQQKSSQAPKLLFHYYDKDFNNEADTPDNFQSRRPNTSFCFLDIRSPGLGDTAMYLCATSGRGANTEAFFGQGTRLTVV.

The V gene is TRBV6-2 or TRBV6-3, the J gene TRBJ2-3; D not certain. V was trimmed by 5 bases and J by 5 bases, leaving 8 bases between them. The CDR3 is made up of 12 amino acids. Germline loops: CDR1 MNHEY, CDR2 SVGEGT. The CDR3 DNA is TGTGCCAGCAGTCCTTATCGAGATACGCAGTATTTT. Its translation: CASSPYRDTQYF.

This clonotype was observed a handful of times. The rearrangement uses TRBV29-1 and TRBJ2-7; the D is unclear. Germline assignment: CDR1 SQVTM and CDR2 ANQGSEA. The V end lost 5 bases, the J end lost 6 bases, and 8 bases lay between the germline ends. This CDR3 spans 10 amino acids. The CDR3 DNA is TGCAGCGTTTGGGTTGGCGAGCAGTACTTC. This encodes CSVWVGEQYF.

This clonotype was seen at least ten times. The gene calls are TRBV29-1 and TRBJ2-7; D is unresolved. Germline CDR1 SQVTM, CDR2 ANQGSEA. The length of the CDR3 is 12 residues. Trimming shortened V by 4 bases and J by 3 bases, and 10 bases separated the two germline ends. CDR3 bases: TGCAGCGTTGGTCACGAACTCTACGAGCAGTACTTC. As protein: CSVGHELYEQYF.

V usage is TRBV2 and J usage is TRBJ1-4; the D gene is possibly TRBD1 (5 bases). This CDR3 is built from 15 residues. The V and J ends lost 7 bases and 7 bases respectively, with 19 bases between them. Looked up from germline, CDR1 is SNHLY and CDR2 is FYNNEI. In nucleotides, the CDR3 is TGTGCCAGCATGCCCCCTCCACTGGGGCGTGAAAAACTGTTTTTT. Translated, it gives CASMPPPLGREKLFF.

This clonotype occurred a few times. The chain recombines TRBV13 with TRBJ1-2, with 9 nucleotides matching TRBD1. Germline loops: CDR1 PRHDT, CDR2 FYEKMQ (reference sequence). This CDR3 region has 17 residues. Trimming cost V 1 base and J 6 bases; bases outside gene matches: 12. In DNA form, the CDR3 reads TGTGCCAGCAGCTTAGTATGGACAGGGGCTATGGGGAATGGCTACACCTTC. Translating it yields CASSLVWTGAMGNGYTF.

There are a few counts of this clonotype. J is TRBJ1-1 and V is TRBV29-1; unclear D gene. Looked up from germline, CDR1 is SQVTM and CDR2 is ANQGSEA. The V gene lost 6 bases and the J gene lost 0 bases, with 8 bases spanning the gap. This CDR3 has 12 amino acids. The CDR3 spells CSVRVVNTEAFF. In DNA form, the CDR3 reads TGCAGCGTAAGGGTGGTGAACACTGAAGCTTTCTTT. The entire variable domain, with the rest obtained from reference TRBV29-1 and TRBJ1-1, is as follows: SAVISQKPSRDICQRGTSLTIQCQVDSQVTMMFWYRQQPGQSLTLIATANQGSEATYESGFVIDKFPISRPNLTFSTLTVSNMSPEDSSIYLCSVRVVNTEAFFGQGTRLTVV.

The V and J genes are TRBV7-8 and TRBJ2-5; the D is unclear. In germline, CDR1 is SGHVS, CDR2 FQNEAQ. Between the trimmed V and J ends, which lost 5 bases and 2 bases, there was a span of 24 bases. The CDR3 is made up of 18 amino acids. The CDR3 sequence: CASSPGRPASTSQETQYF. CDR3 bases: TGTGCCAGCAGCCCCGGCCGCCCAGCTTCGACATCGCAAGAGACCCAGTACTTC.